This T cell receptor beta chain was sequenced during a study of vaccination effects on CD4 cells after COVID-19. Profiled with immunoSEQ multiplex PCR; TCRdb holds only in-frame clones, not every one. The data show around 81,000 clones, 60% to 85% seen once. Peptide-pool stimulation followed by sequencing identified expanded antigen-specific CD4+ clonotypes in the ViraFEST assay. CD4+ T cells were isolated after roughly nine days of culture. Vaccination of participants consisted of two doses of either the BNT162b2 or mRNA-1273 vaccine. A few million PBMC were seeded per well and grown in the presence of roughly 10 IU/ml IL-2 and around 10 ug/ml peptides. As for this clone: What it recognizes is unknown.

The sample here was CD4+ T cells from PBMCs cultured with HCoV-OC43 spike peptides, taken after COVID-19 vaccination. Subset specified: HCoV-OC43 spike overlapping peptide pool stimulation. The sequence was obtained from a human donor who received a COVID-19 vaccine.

Here the CDR3 reads CASSASIAANTGELFF. DNA for the CDR3: TGTGCCAGCAGTGCGTCTATCGCGGCTAACACCGGGGAGCTGTTTTTT. V usage is TRBV6-1 and J usage is TRBJ2-2; D is unclear. Germline CDR1 is MNHNS and CDR2 is SASEGT. With 4 bases removed from V and 2 bases from J, the gap between germline ends came to 14 bases. This CDR3 has 16 amino acids.